A single sample is the source of the 22 T cell receptor beta chains below, sequenced in a study of blood T cell repertoires in COVID-19. The method was immunoSEQ multiplex PCR; TCRdb's version includes in-frame clones alone and lacks a portion of them. The table has 250,000 or so clones, about 84% seen once. The sequencing input was PBMCs or T cells enriched from blood (not recorded which). These receptors originate from a man in his fifties or sixties who had recovered from COVID-19.

The chain combines TRBV29-1 with TRBJ1-1; D is perhaps TRBD1 (6 bases). Germline V gene sequence: CDR1 SQVTM, CDR2 ANQGSEA. The CDR3 covers 13 residues. Deletions cut 4 bases from V and 11 bases from J, with 20 bases between. The CDR3 DNA sequence: TGCAGCGTTGGCATTCCGGGACAAGAATCTGCTTTCTTT. This sequence encodes CSVGIPGQESAFF. Full variable domain (outside the CDR3, taken from reference TRBV29-1 and TRBJ1-1): SAVISQKPSRDICQRGTSLTIQCQVDSQVTMMFWYRQQPGQSLTLIATANQGSEATYESGFVIDKFPISRPNLTFSTLTVSNMSPEDSSIYLCSVGIPGQESAFFGQGTRLTVV.

The gene calls are TRBV7-2 and TRBJ2-1, with a tentative D call TRBD1 (5 bases). This CDR3 has 14 amino acids. V was cut by 1 base and J by 6 bases, with 10 bases left in between. CDR1 and CDR2 from the germline V gene are SGHTA and FQGNSA. CDR3 amino acids: CASSLGGRGNEQFF. DNA for the CDR3: TGTGCCAGCAGCTTAGGTGGTAGGGGCAATGAGCAGTTCTTC.

The genes are TRBV2 and TRBJ1-1; D is ambiguous. Trimming shortened V by 2 bases and J by 4 bases, and 8 bases separated the two germline ends. CDR1 and CDR2 from the germline V gene are SNHLY and FYNNEI. The CDR3 runs 13 residues. This CDR3 reads CASSESSFTEAFF. CDR3 DNA sequence: TGTGCCAGCAGTGAATCGAGTTTCACTGAAGCTTTCTTT. The whole variable domain, remainder taken from reference TRBV2 and TRBJ1-1, is EPEVTQTPSHQVTQMGQEVILRCVPISNHLYFYWYRQILGQKVEFLVSFYNNEISEKSEIFDDQFSVERPDGSNFTLKIRSTKLEDSAMYFCASSESSFTEAFFGQGTRLTVV.

This clone came up once. The CDR3 sequence: CASSLGQANYGYTF. Here the CDR3 DNA reads TGTGCCAGCAGCTTGGGACAGGCTAACTATGGCTACACCTTC. The chain links TRBV5-6 to TRBJ1-2; a weak D match, TRBD1 (6 bases). The germline V gene has CDR1 SGHDT and CDR2 YYEEEE. The CDR3 loop spans 14 amino acids. Trimming removed 0 bases from V and 0 bases from J, with 6 bases in between.

V and J are TRBV12-3 or TRBV12-4 and TRBJ2-7; D is ambiguous. There are 13 residues in the CDR3. V dropped 3 bases and J dropped 2 bases, with 8 bases sitting between them. Here the CDR3 reads CASSLGRAYEQYF. DNA for the CDR3: TGTGCCAGCAGTTTGGGCAGAGCCTACGAGCAGTACTTC.

The chain is built from TRBV18 and TRBJ2-5; 8 bases line up with TRBD2. With 3 bases clipped from V and 0 bases from J, the junction kept 3 bases outside the gene matches. The CDR3 loop spans 15 amino acids. Germline values: CDR1 KGHSH, CDR2 LQKENI. Here the CDR3 DNA reads TGTGCCAGCTCACCCCCGGGGGGGTACCAAGAGACCCAGTACTTC. Its translation is CASSPPGGYQETQYF.

This clone was seen more than once but under ten times. The V gene is TRBV5-1, the J gene TRBJ1-2; 9 bases agree with TRBD1. The V and J ends lost 5 bases and 7 bases, in that order; junction bases with no gene match: 9. The CDR3 loop spans 14 amino acids. CDR1 and CDR2 (germline): SGHRS, YFSETQ. The CDR3 DNA follows: TGCGCCAGCAGGGGACAGGGTCGGCCGTCTGGCTACACCTTC. It encodes CASRGQGRPSGYTF. Based on the CDR3 plus reference TRBV5-1 and TRBJ1-2, the full variable domain is KAGVTQTPRYLIKTRGQQVTLSCSPISGHRSVSWYQQTPGQGLQFLFEYFSETQRNKGNFPGRFSGRQFSNSRSEMNVSTLELGDSALYLCASRGQGRPSGYTFGSGTRLTVV.

The V call is TRBV5-1, the J call TRBJ1-4, with 8 bases that match TRBD1. Germline CDR1 reads SGHRS; CDR2 reads YFSETQ. The ends lost 4 bases at V and 3 bases at J; junction bases unmatched: 8. The CDR3 contains 16 residues. CDR3 DNA: TGCGCCAGCAGCCTAAACGGACAGGGACCTAATGAAAAACTGTTTTTT. This encodes CASSLNGQGPNEKLFF.

This chain uses TRBV11-2 with TRBJ2-5; D might be TRBD1 (5 bases). V was clipped by 3 bases and J by 5 bases, with 13 bases between them. The CDR3 length is 14 residues. The germline V gene has CDR1 SGHAT and CDR2 FQNNGV. The CDR3 sequence: CASSLTAIGETQYF. The CDR3, as DNA: TGTGCCAGCAGCTTGACAGCGATCGGGGAGACCCAGTACTTC.

This sequence joins TRBV11-3 and TRBJ2-2; TRBD1 might be the D (6 bases). The CDR3 is 17 residues long. The V and J ends lost 0 bases and 0 bases respectively, with 11 bases between them. Germline CDR1 reads SGHNT; CDR2 reads YENEEA. Written as DNA, the CDR3 is TGTGCCAGCAGCTTAGATACCGACAGGCCGAACACCGGGGAGCTGTTTTTT. This codes for CASSLDTDRPNTGELFF. The entire variable domain, with the rest obtained from reference TRBV11-3 and TRBJ2-2, is as follows: EAGVVQSPRYKIIEKKQPVAFWCNPISGHNTLYWYLQNLGQGPELLIRYENEEAVDDSQLPKDRFSAERLKGVDSTLKIQPAELGDSAVYLCASSLDTDRPNTGELFFGEGSRLTVL.

This clone was observed once. Here the CDR3 reads CASSQYRDTANTGELFF. The CDR3 bases are TGTGCCAGCAGCCAGTACCGGGACACCGCGAACACCGGGGAGCTGTTTTTT. The rearrangement joins TRBV5-6 to TRBJ2-2; weak D call: TRBD1 (6 bases). Germline lookup yields CDR1 SGHDT and CDR2 YYEEEE. CDR3 length equals 17 residues. V shed 4 bases and J shed 0 bases, with 16 bases lying between them.

The chain joins TRBV12-5 to TRBJ1-1, with D maybe TRBD1 (6 bases). With 3 bases removed from V and 7 bases from J, the gap between germline ends came to 9 bases. Germline-derived CDR1 and CDR2 are LGHNT and FRNRAP. This CDR3 is built from 12 residues. The CDR3 here is CASGFSRGEAFF. The CDR3 bases are TGTGCTAGTGGTTTTTCCAGGGGTGAAGCTTTCTTT.

The rearrangement links TRBV27 to TRBJ1-2; weak D call: TRBD1 (6 bases). CDR1 is MNHEY, CDR2 SMNVEV, per germline (reference sequence). The V end was cut by 2 bases, the J end by 7 bases, with 11 bases between. The CDR3 extends over 13 amino acids. CDR3 sequence reads: CASSLRGGRGYTF. The DNA for the CDR3 is TGTGCCAGCAGTTTAAGGGGGGGTCGTGGCTACACCTTC.

The J gene is TRBJ2-7, the V gene TRBV6-5, with 10 bases aligning to TRBD2. The CDR3 is 14 amino acids. The V gene's germline CDR1 is MNHEY and CDR2 SVGAGI. Losses at the gene ends were 7 bases for V and 2 bases for J; bases not matched to a gene: 5. The CDR3 is CASKPSGGPYEQYF. The CDR3 DNA sequence: TGTGCCAGCAAGCCTAGCGGGGGACCCTACGAGCAGTACTTC.

The chain combines TRBV21-1 with TRBJ2-5; TRBD2 is the table's D call, not checked against the DNA. TRBV21-1 is a documented pseudogene. There are 18 residues in the CDR3. CDR3 sequence (DNA): TGTGCCAGCAGCAAAGTTGGCCGACTAGCGGGGCTCCAAGAGACCCAGTACTTC. It translates to CASSKVGRLAGLQETQYF.

This CDR3 reads CASSQSLVTYEQYF. CDR3 sequence (DNA): TGTGCCAGCAGCCAGTCACTCGTAACCTACGAGCAGTACTTC. V is TRBV3-1 (or the pseudogene TRBV3-2) and J is TRBJ2-7; D remains ambiguous. The CDR3 covers 14 residues. Trimming took 3 bases from V and 2 from J, leaving 11 bases between them. CDR1 is LGHDT and CDR2 is YNNKEL in the germline V gene (reference sequence).

V and J are TRBV7-9 and TRBJ2-1; maybe TRBD2 (6 bases). Trimming cost V 6 bases and J 5 bases, with 20 bases left between them. This CDR3 is built from 16 residues. Germline V gene lookup returns CDR1 SEHNR and CDR2 FQNEAQ (reference sequence). The CDR3 DNA reads TGTGCCAGCAGAAGTGGGCGACTAGAAGGTAACAATGAGCAGTTCTTC. This sequence encodes CASRSGRLEGNNEQFF.

V is TRBV5-6 and J is TRBJ1-5; TRBD1 agrees at 8 bases. Germline V CDR1 and CDR2: SGHDT, YYEEEE. Trimming took 2 bases from V and 7 from J; bases not matched to a gene: 8. The CDR3 runs 15 residues. DNA of the CDR3: TGTGCCAGCAGCTTCGGACAGGGAAAGGGGCAGCCCCAGCATTTT. It codes for CASSFGQGKGQPQHF. Filled out from reference TRBV5-6 and TRBJ1-5, the complete variable domain reads DAGVTQSPTHLIKTRGQQVTLRCSPKSGHDTVSWYQQALGQGPQFIFQYYEEEERQRGNFPDRFSGHQFPNYSSELNVNALLLGDSALYLCASSFGQGKGQPQHFGDGTRLSIL.

In regard to this clone: Different DNA sequences within this sample yield the same CDR3. V and J are TRBV12-3 or TRBV12-4 and TRBJ1-1; D might be TRBD1 (5 bases). This CDR3 contains 13 residues. Trimming cost V 6 bases and J 1 base, with 9 bases left between them. CDR3 loop: CASSLTENTEAFF. As DNA, the CDR3 is TGTGCCAGCAGCCTGACAGAGAACACTGAAGCTTTCTTT.

The V and J genes are TRBV6-5 and TRBJ2-4, with 7 bases that match TRBD1. Germline V gene lookup returns CDR1 MNHEY and CDR2 SVGAGI. J lost 2 bases, V lost 8 bases, and 6 bases had no gene match. The CDR3 loop spans 14 amino acids. This chain's CDR3 is CASQTGSSKNIQYF. DNA of the CDR3: TGTGCCAGCCAGACAGGGTCTTCCAAAAACATTCAGTACTTC.

The gene calls are TRBV2 and TRBJ1-2; weak D call: TRBD1 (5 bases). CDR1 and CDR2 (germline): SNHLY, FYNNEI. The CDR3 spans 12 residues. Trimming pared 5 bases from V and 8 bases from J, leaving 12 bases between. The chain's CDR3 is CASSLAGRGYTF. As DNA, the CDR3 is TGTGCCAGCAGTCTCGCAGGGCGCGGCTACACCTTC. The variable domain in full, with the rest retrieved from reference TRBV2 and TRBJ1-2, is EPEVTQTPSHQVTQMGQEVILRCVPISNHLYFYWYRQILGQKVEFLVSFYNNEISEKSEIFDDQFSVERPDGSNFTLKIRSTKLEDSAMYFCASSLAGRGYTFGSGTRLTVV.

The DNA for the CDR3 is TGTGCCATCAGTGTTGGACAGAATAATTCACCCCTCCACTTT. It codes for CAISVGQNNSPLHF. V gene TRBV10-3 combines with J gene TRBJ1-6, with D perhaps TRBD1 (6 bases). The CDR3 sequence is 14 residues long. Germline V gene data show CDR1 as ENHRY and CDR2 as SYGVKD. Between the trimmed V and J ends, which lost 4 bases and 5 bases, there was a span of 9 bases.